Sequencing of this T cell receptor beta chain was carried out in a study of T-cell memory formation after mild COVID-19. Background on the study: Across donors, TCR clusters were largely donor specific.

This clonotype was seen more than once but under ten times. Its antigen remains unknown. TCRdb redid the calling of the 5' RACE reads with MiXCR, one entry per CDR3 protein. This sample has more than 350,000 distinct CDR3 sequences, with 15% to 20% found just once. CDR1 is MGHDK, CDR2 SYGVNS, per germline. CDR3 size: 12 residues. Trimming stripped 4 bases from V and 4 bases from J, with 4 bases between. Notes on the study in general: Clones shrinking from day 15 to 85 showed even CD4/CD8 mixes; later expanders tilted CD4+.

V and J are TRBV25-1 and TRBJ1-4; D gene unclear. The receptor was isolated from a man between 18 and 29 years old who had mild COVID-19 (a few samples of this study predate the infection). Cell type and time point are not known. Sequencing used PBMCs or a T cell subset sorted from them (not recorded which). This CDR3 is CASSGNNEKLFF. In nucleotides, the CDR3 is TGTGCCAGCAGTGGTAATAATGAAAAACTGTTTTTT.